The 23 T cell receptor beta chains given below trace back to one sample, sequenced in a study. Via MiXCR, TCRdb re-called the RT-PCR reads, giving one row per CDR3 protein. The data hold approximately 720,000 distinct CDR3 sequences, with approximately 15% observed a single time. The sequenced sample was memory CD4+ T cells from blood. The source of these receptors is a female donor in good health, serving as a healthy control.

This clonotype was counted many times. The chain employs TRBV12-3 or TRBV12-4 and TRBJ1-5; perhaps TRBD1 as D (6 bases). The CDR3 is made up of 14 amino acids. The germline V and J ends were trimmed by 6 bases and 5 bases, with 14 bases remaining between them. CDR3 DNA: TGTGCCAGCAGCTATACAGGGCGTCATCAGCCCCAGCATTTT. Translation: CASSYTGRHQPQHF.

The V call is TRBV4-1, the J call TRBJ1-2, with TRBD1 as a possible D gene (5 bases). The CDR3 spans 14 residues. V gave up 0 bases and J gave up 4 bases, with 9 bases separating them. Germline loops: CDR1 MGHRA, CDR2 YSYEKL. The CDR3 bases are TGCGCCAGCAGCCAAGAAGGCAGGGTCTATGGCTACACCTTC. It encodes CASSQEGRVYGYTF.

The chain links TRBV24-1 to TRBJ1-4; D is perhaps TRBD1 (6 bases). Trimming shortened V by 3 bases and J by 7 bases, and 11 bases separated the two germline ends. The germline V gene encodes CDR1 KGHDR and CDR2 SFDVKD. The CDR3 consists of 14 residues. This CDR3 is CATSDPGQIEKLFF. CDR3 nucleotide sequence: TGTGCCACCAGTGATCCAGGACAGATTGAAAAACTGTTTTTT.

This clonotype occurred a few times. V and J are TRBV18 and TRBJ2-7, with D possibly TRBD2 on 6 matching bases. The germline V gene encodes CDR1 KGHSH and CDR2 LQKENI. The CDR3 has 15 amino acids. V was cut by 3 bases and J by 5 bases, with 17 bases left in between. The CDR3 region has the DNA TGTGCCAGCTCACCCAGCGTAGCGGAGGTCCACGAGCAGTACTTC. It yields the protein CASSPSVAEVHEQYF.

This clonotype was observed a handful of times. The V and J genes are TRBV27 and TRBJ2-7; TRBD2 matches at 8 bases. The CDR3 contains 14 residues. Trimming removed 7 bases from V and 0 bases from J; junction bases left unmatched: 5. CDR1 is MNHEY, CDR2 SMNVEV, per germline (reference sequence). The CDR3 DNA is TGTGCCAGCATAAGCGGGAGCAGCTCCTACGAGCAGTACTTC. Its translation: CASISGSSSYEQYF.

The sample holds many counts of this clonotype. The junction differs from germline at one of its ends, possibly a read error. The CDR3 here is CASSSQGLNTEAFF. In nucleotides, the CDR3 is TGTGCCAGCAGCTCGCAGGGGCTGAACACTGAAGCTTTCTTT. This rearrangement joins TRBV5-1 to TRBJ1-1; D is perhaps TRBD1 (6 bases). The CDR3 has 14 amino acids. Germline CDR1 SGHRS, CDR2 YFSETQ.

The rearrangement joins TRBV7-2 to TRBJ2-1; D tentatively reads TRBD1 or TRBD2 (5 bases each). This CDR3 spans 15 amino acids. Germline CDR1 reads SGHTA; CDR2 reads FQGNSA. With 7 bases removed from V and 0 bases from J, the gap between germline ends came to 13 bases. CDR3 nucleotide sequence: TGTGCCAGCACCAAAGGGACGAGCTCCTACAATGAGCAGTTCTTC. It encodes CASTKGTSSYNEQFF.

This clonotype came up a few times. The V gene is TRBV6-5, the J gene TRBJ2-6; a possible D gene is TRBD2 (5 bases). The CDR3 totals 16 residues. Trimming cost V 2 bases and J 4 bases, with 12 bases left between them. CDR1 is MNHEY and CDR2 is SVGAGI in the germline V gene. The CDR3 region is CASSYVGVAGANVLTF. The CDR3 DNA reads as TGTGCCAGCAGTTACGTGGGAGTGGCCGGGGCCAACGTCCTGACTTTC.

This clonotype has just one count. V usage is TRBV18 and J usage is TRBJ2-1; D gene ambiguous. V was pared by 8 bases and J by 4 bases, with 9 bases between. The CDR3 has 12 residues. Per the germline V gene, CDR1 is KGHSH and CDR2 is LQKENI. CDR3 loop: CASEMIYNEQFF. The DNA for the CDR3 is TGTGCCAGCGAAATGATATACAATGAGCAGTTCTTC.

This clonotype has a count of ten or more. This chain links TRBV6-5 with TRBJ2-7; the match to TRBD2 covers 7 bases. CDR3 length equals 18 residues. Per the germline V gene, CDR1 is MNHEY and CDR2 is SVGAGI. V shed 2 bases and J 3 bases; nucleotides not matched to a gene: 16. In nucleotides, the CDR3 is TGTGCCAGCAGTTACCGGGTTTCGGGCCGGGGGGTTCTCTACGAGCAGTACTTC. It is translated as CASSYRVSGRGVLYEQYF.

This clonotype was picked up a small number of times. A much more abundant neighbour one base away suggests this may be a read error. CDR3 sequence (DNA): TGTGCCACCAGTGCCGCGGACGGGGTCTATGGCTACACCTTC. Residues: CATSAADGVYGYTF. The J gene is TRBJ1-2, the V gene TRBV24-1; D unresolved. CDR1 and CDR2 from the germline V gene are KGHDR and SFDVKD. V was shortened by 5 bases and J by 4 bases, with 13 bases between the two germline ends. The CDR3 covers 14 residues.

The chain couples TRBV28 to TRBJ1-6, with unresolved D. The germline V and J ends were trimmed by 5 bases and 3 bases, with 11 bases remaining between them. Per the germline V gene, CDR1 is MDHEN and CDR2 is SYDVKM. This CDR3 region has 15 residues. The CDR3 reads CASSPPPRYNSPLHF. As DNA, the CDR3 is TGTGCCAGCAGTCCCCCTCCACGCTATAATTCACCCCTCCACTTT.

This chain connects TRBV27 to TRBJ1-5; 8 bases match TRBD1. The CDR3 spans 13 residues. V trimming: 5 bases; J trimming: 8 bases; junction bases outside the gene matches: 5. Germline lookup yields CDR1 MNHEY and CDR2 SMNVEV (reference sequence). The CDR3 reads CASSPRGLEPQHF. The DNA of the CDR3 is TGTGCCAGCAGTCCCAGGGGGCTAGAGCCCCAGCATTTT.

This clonotype was observed a handful of times. The CDR3 loop reads CATSPADRGQETQYF. The CDR3 region has the DNA TGTGCCACCAGCCCCGCAGACAGGGGGCAAGAGACCCAGTACTTC. V usage is TRBV24-1 and J usage is TRBJ2-5; 9 nucleotides align to TRBD1. CDR1 and CDR2 (germline): KGHDR, SFDVKD. The CDR3 loop spans 15 amino acids. The J segment lost 2 bases and the V segment lost 7 bases, leaving 7 bases of the junction unmatched.

This clonotype was detected only once. This chain links TRBV2 with TRBJ2-7; TRBD2 agrees at 11 bases. V dropped 4 bases and J dropped 4; count of bases not matched to a gene: 3. The CDR3 totals 14 residues. Germline CDR1 SNHLY, CDR2 FYNNEI. The CDR3 loop is CASSVAGGEYEQYF. The CDR3 nucleotides are TGTGCCAGCAGTGTAGCGGGAGGGGAATACGAGCAGTACTTC.

A few counts support this clonotype. The chain uses TRBV7-3 and TRBJ2-2; D is possibly TRBD1 (6 bases). In germline, CDR1 is SGHTA, CDR2 FQGTGA. The V end lost 2 bases, the J end lost 7 bases, and 17 bases lay between the germline ends. The CDR3 runs to 16 residues. Here the CDR3 reads CASSLAPQQQGGELFF. The DNA of the CDR3 is TGTGCCAGCAGCTTAGCCCCACAACAACAGGGCGGGGAGCTGTTTTTT.

The chain combines TRBV6-1 with TRBJ2-7; TRBD1 matches at 8 bases. Germline trimming cut 5 bases from V and 1 base from J; bases unmatched to any gene: 7. CDR1 MNHNS and CDR2 SASEGT come from the germline V gene. The length of the CDR3 is 15 residues. CDR3 bases: TGTGCCAGCAGTTTTCCCCAGGGGGCTTCCTACGAGCAGTACTTC. Protein sequence: CASSFPQGASYEQYF.

This clonotype appeared many times. The chain is built from TRBV4-2 and TRBJ2-5; D call uncertain. Germline CDR1 and CDR2: LGHNA and YNFKEQ. The ends were cut back, 0 bases at V and 1 base at J, with 6 bases in the middle. The CDR3 has 14 residues. The DNA of the CDR3 is TGTGCCAGCAGCCAAGAGAAATTCCAAGAGACCCAGTACTTC. Protein sequence: CASSQEKFQETQYF.

This clonotype occurred a few times. The CDR3 here is CASSLEAQGQFF. CDR3 in DNA: TGTGCCAGCAGCTTAGAGGCCCAGGGTCAGTTCTTC. V usage is TRBV11-2 and J usage is TRBJ2-1; perhaps TRBD1 as D (5 bases). The germline CDR1 and CDR2 sequences are SGHAT and FQNNGV. V lost 0 bases and J 13 bases, leaving 10 bases between the germline ends. The CDR3 loop spans 12 amino acids.

This clonotype was found many times. The rearrangement uses TRBV6-6 and TRBJ2-4; D not resolved. V shed 6 bases and J shed 5 bases, with 17 bases lying between them. Germline V gene lookup returns CDR1 MNHNY and CDR2 SVGAGI (reference sequence). The CDR3 consists of 15 residues. CDR3 sequence (DNA): TGTGCCAGCAGAGAAACTTTAGGGTTCGAAAACATTCAGTACTTC. Translating it yields CASRETLGFENIQYF.

This clonotype was seen just once. One base away lies a much larger clone, so this may be a sequencing read error. A read error is likely, as this CDR3 ends without the conserved phenylalanine or tryptophan. The chain couples TRBV20-1 to TRBJ1-2, with 8 bases fitting TRBD1. Looked up from germline, CDR1 is DFQATT and CDR2 is SNEGSKA (reference sequence). The CDR3 consists of 13 residues. The trim removed 6 bases at V and 3 bases at J, leaving 6 bases unmatched. CDR3 sequence (DNA): TGCAGTGCACCGACAGGGGAGGACTATGGCTACACCATC. Its protein product is CSAPTGEDYGYTI.

This clonotype was counted at least ten times. The chain uses TRBV7-2 and TRBJ2-1, with a weak D call TRBD1 (6 bases). CDR1 is SGHTA and CDR2 is FQGNSA in the germline V gene. The CDR3 extends over 14 amino acids. The V gene lost 5 bases and the J gene lost 8 bases, with 16 bases spanning the gap. As DNA, the CDR3 is TGTGCCAGCAGCCAGACAGGTGGGAGAGATGAGCAGTTCTTC. This translates into CASSQTGGRDEQFF.

V is TRBV5-1 and J is TRBJ1-4, with D maybe TRBD1 (5 bases). This CDR3 contains 14 residues. CDR1 and CDR2 from the germline V gene are SGHRS and YFSETQ. V was shortened by 3 bases and J by 8 bases, with 14 bases between the two germline ends. The CDR3 bases are TGCGCCAGCAGCTCGACAGAAAAGGTCGAAAAACTGTTTTTT. It codes for CASSSTEKVEKLFF.